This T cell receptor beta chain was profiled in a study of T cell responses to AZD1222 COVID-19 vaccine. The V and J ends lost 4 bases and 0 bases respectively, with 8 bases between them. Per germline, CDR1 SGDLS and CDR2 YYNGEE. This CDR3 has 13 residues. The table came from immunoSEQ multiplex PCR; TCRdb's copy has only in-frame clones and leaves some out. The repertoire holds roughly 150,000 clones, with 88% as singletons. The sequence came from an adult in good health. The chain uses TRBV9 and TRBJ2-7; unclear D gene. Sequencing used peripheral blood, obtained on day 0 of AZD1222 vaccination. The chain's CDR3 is CASSPRSSYEQYF. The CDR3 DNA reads TGTGCCAGCAGCCCGAGGAGCTCCTACGAGCAGTACTTC.